A selection of T cell receptor beta chains follows, all from one sample in a study of cytomegalovirus exposure and HLA in healthy donors. Only in-frame clones appear in the TCRdb table, and some are missing; sequencing was by immunoSEQ multiplex PCR. Across 70,000 to 100,000 clones, the top ten clones capture 5.5% to 6.5% of the sample. Sequencing input: PBMCs. The receptors stem from a girl aged 5 to 17 in good health and CMV-seropositive. Both conserved end residues are part of each CDR3. The order of the fields is D gene, J gene, V gene, CDR3 protein, CDR3 DNA. A D gene is named only where the DNA matches it firmly.

D gene: -; J gene: TRBJ1-3; V gene: TRBV28; CDR3 protein: CASANPSGNTIYF; CDR3 DNA: TGTGCCAGCGCTAACCCCTCTGGAAACACCATATATTTT
D gene: -; J gene: TRBJ2-7; V gene: TRBV21-1; CDR3 protein: CASSNQDRSLAYEQYF; CDR3 DNA: TGTGCCAGCAGCAACCAGGACAGGAGCCTCGCCTACGAGCAGTACTTC
D gene: -; J gene: TRBJ2-2; V gene: TRBV5-6; CDR3 protein: CASSFRGTGELFF; CDR3 DNA: TGTGCCAGCAGCTTCAGGGGAACCGGGGAGCTGTTTTTT
D gene: -; J gene: TRBJ1-6; V gene: TRBV27; CDR3 protein: CASSPDSYNSPLHF; CDR3 DNA: TGTGCCAGCAGCCCCGACAGTTATAATTCACCCCTCCACTTT
D gene: -; J gene: TRBJ1-2; V gene: TRBV9; CDR3 protein: CASSPDRTNYGYTF; CDR3 DNA: TGTGCCAGCAGCCCTGACAGGACTAACTATGGCTACACCTTC
D gene: -; J gene: TRBJ2-1; V gene: TRBV5-1; CDR3 protein: CASSSDSLSDNEQFF; CDR3 DNA: TGCGCCAGCAGCTCGGACAGCCTCTCCGACAATGAGCAGTTCTTC
D gene: TRBD2; J gene: TRBJ2-7; V gene: TRBV7-2; CDR3 protein: CASSSTSGGNEQYF; CDR3 DNA: TGTGCCAGCAGCTCAACTAGCGGGGGGAACGAGCAGTACTTC
D gene: -; J gene: TRBJ2-3; V gene: TRBV5-1; CDR3 protein: CASSLGASSITDTQYF; CDR3 DNA: TGCGCCAGCAGCTTGGGAGCTAGCTCGATCACAGATACGCAGTATTTT
D gene: -; J gene: TRBJ1-2; V gene: TRBV5-4; CDR3 protein: CASSRERAHYGYTF; CDR3 DNA: TGTGCCAGCAGCCGGGAAAGGGCCCACTATGGCTACACCTTC
D gene: -; J gene: TRBJ1-1; V gene: TRBV7-9; CDR3 protein: CASSDGREMNTEAFF; CDR3 DNA: TGTGCCAGCAGCGACGGACGGGAGATGAACACTGAAGCTTTCTTT
D gene: -; J gene: TRBJ2-2; V gene: TRBV29-1; CDR3 protein: CSVSFTGELFF; CDR3 DNA: TGCAGCGTTTCTTTCACCGGGGAGCTGTTTTTT
D gene: -; J gene: TRBJ1-2; V gene: TRBV5-5; CDR3 protein: CASSLGRGHNYGYTF; CDR3 DNA: TGTGCCAGCAGCTTGGGCAGGGGCCACAACTATGGCTACACCTTC
D gene: -; J gene: TRBJ1-1; V gene: TRBV5-6; CDR3 protein: CASSLGDSWDTEAFF; CDR3 DNA: TGTGCCAGCAGCTTAGGAGATTCCTGGGACACTGAAGCTTTCTTT
D gene: TRBD1; J gene: TRBJ1-1; V gene: TRBV28; CDR3 protein: CASSLDRGTEAFF; CDR3 DNA: TGTGCCAGCAGTCTGGACAGGGGTACTGAAGCTTTCTTT
D gene: TRBD2; J gene: TRBJ2-2; V gene: TRBV11-2; CDR3 protein: CASSSKRGGLGTGELFF; CDR3 DNA: TGTGCCAGCAGCAGTAAGCGGGGGGGCCTTGGCACCGGGGAGCTGTTTTTT
D gene: TRBD1; J gene: TRBJ1-5; V gene: TRBV7-9; CDR3 protein: CASSPGTGVNQPQHF; CDR3 DNA: TGTGCCAGCAGCCCCGGGACAGGGGTCAATCAGCCCCAGCATTTT
D gene: -; J gene: TRBJ1-6; V gene: TRBV27; CDR3 protein: CASTLRTVYNSPLHF; CDR3 DNA: TGTGCCAGCACCCTGCGGACAGTCTATAATTCACCCCTCCACTTT
D gene: TRBD2; J gene: TRBJ2-2; V gene: TRBV5-1; CDR3 protein: CASSLLTGGNTGELFF; CDR3 DNA: TGCGCCAGCAGCTTGCTGACGGGGGGGAACACCGGGGAGCTGTTTTTT
D gene: -; J gene: TRBJ2-7; V gene: TRBV6-6; CDR3 protein: CASRGEGEDHEQYF; CDR3 DNA: TGTGCCAGCCGAGGGGAAGGGGAGGACCACGAGCAGTACTTC
D gene: -; J gene: TRBJ1-1; V gene: TRBV7-2; CDR3 protein: CASSLISGGTEAFF; CDR3 DNA: TGTGCCAGCAGCTTAATTTCCGGAGGAACTGAAGCTTTCTTT
D gene: TRBD1; J gene: TRBJ1-5; V gene: TRBV27; CDR3 protein: CASSLSDRQNQPQHF; CDR3 DNA: TGTGCCAGCAGTTTATCGGACAGGCAAAATCAGCCCCAGCATTTT
D gene: -; J gene: TRBJ1-1; V gene: TRBV7-9; CDR3 protein: CASSLVREAETEAFF; CDR3 DNA: TGTGCCAGCAGCTTAGTGAGGGAGGCGGAAACTGAAGCTTTCTTT